This T cell receptor beta chain comes out of a study of CD8+ T cells in alopecia areata. Study results and limitations: Scalp sample data also include resident alphabeta T cells from normal skin.

It was cDNA, reverse transcribed from extracted RNA, that served as the sequencing template. Profiled with immunoSEQ multiplex PCR; TCRdb holds only in-frame clones, not every one. The table lists some 95,000 clones, roughly 47% of them singletons. The CDR3 loop spans 15 amino acids. V lost 0 bases, J lost 0 bases, and 7 bases lay in between. Per germline, CDR1 PRHDT and CDR2 FYEKMQ (reference sequence). Treatment denoted: oral pan-JAK inhibitor, 5-10 mg twice daily. Obtained from alopecia areata patients were lesional scalp punch biopsies along with peripheral blood. Concerning this clone itself: The antigen is unknown.

This material consisted of CD8+ T cells sorted from blood, taken at week 24, from a patient treated with tofacitinib. The rearrangement links TRBV13 to TRBJ2-3; D is ambiguous. The receptor's source is a human donor with alopecia areata. The CDR3 DNA sequence: TGTGCCAGCAGCTTAGGCGATTTTAGCACAGATACGCAGTATTTT. Protein product: CASSLGDFSTDTQYF.